The rows below give T cell receptor beta chains drawn from one sample of a study of CD8+ T cells in alopecia areata. The table came from immunoSEQ multiplex PCR; TCRdb's copy has only in-frame clones and leaves some out. The table includes under 350,000 clones, about 62% detected once. The sequenced sample was CD4+ T cells sorted from blood, obtained at week 24, from a patient treated with tofacitinib. All receptors come from a human donor with alopecia areata. Each CDR3 is given with its conserved first and last residue. The D gene is left open where the match is weak. Only part of the rows carry a size: once, few, many, or a class if the clone is expanded.

d_call	clone_size	v_call	cdr3_length	j_call	cdr3_nt	cdr3_aa
.	few	TRBV5-6	15	TRBJ2-1	TGTGCCAGCAGCTTGGCCCGGGCCGGGGGCAATGAGCAGTTCTTC	CASSLARAGGNEQFF
TRBD2	few	TRBV5-1	14	TRBJ2-5	TGCGCCAGCAGCTGGGGACTAGCCGGGGAGACCCAGTACTTC	CASSWGLAGETQYF
.	.	TRBV1	18	TRBJ2-5	TGCACCAGCACCCTAGCGGGGGAGGCCCCGGGGCAGTTGGAGACCCAGTACTTC	CTSTLAGEAPGQLETQYF
.	.	TRBV28	12	TRBJ2-1	TGTGCCAGCAACAGGATATACAATGAGCAGTTCTTC	CASNRIYNEQFF
.	.	TRBV19	14	TRBJ1-5	TGTGCCAGTAGTATAAAGGGTGGCAATCAGCCCCAGCATTTT	CASSIKGGNQPQHF
.	few	TRBV7-9	15	TRBJ1-1	TGTGCCAGCAGACCTAAGACGTCGCTGAACACTGAAGCTTTCTTT	CASRPKTSLNTEAFF
TRBD2	.	TRBV27	14	TRBJ2-3	TGTGCCAGCAGGGTTAGCGGGGTCACAGATACGCAGTATTTT	CASRVSGVTDTQYF
.	.	TRBV5-1	14	TRBJ1-1	TGCGCCAGCAGCTTGGCCCAGATGAACACTGAAGCTTTCTTT	CASSLAQMNTEAFF
.	few	TRBV2	13	TRBJ1-5	TGTGCCAGCAGTGCCGAGGATTTGGAGCCCCAGCATTTT	CASSAEDLEPQHF
.	.	TRBV11-2	15	TRBJ1-5	TGTGCCAGCAGCTTAGAGGGGGGCCGCAATCAGCCCCAGCATTTT	CASSLEGGRNQPQHF
.	.	TRBV7-3	16	TRBJ2-3	TGTGCCAGCAGCTTAATGGGCGGAACTAGCACAGATACGCAGTATTTT	CASSLMGGTSTDTQYF
TRBD2	.	TRBV15	15	TRBJ2-5	TGTGCCACCAGGACCGGCGGGGGGCCTGGAGAGACCCAGTACTTC	CATRTGGGPGETQYF
TRBD1	.	TRBV5-1	13	TRBJ1-1	TGCGCCAGCAGCTACAGGGGAGACACTGAAGCTTTCTTT	CASSYRGDTEAFF
.	.	TRBV30	14	TRBJ1-2	TGTGCCTGGAGTGGGAAACGGGCAAGCTATGGCTACACCTTC	CAWSGKRASYGYTF
TRBD2	.	TRBV29-1	15	TRBJ2-7	TGCAGCGTTGGGCTAGCGGGTTCGTTTGCCTACGAGCAGTACTTC	CSVGLAGSFAYEQYF
.	.	TRBV6-5	15	TRBJ2-1	TGTGCCAGTCGGCCGGAGGGAGGTTCCAACAATGAGCAGTTCTTC	CASRPEGGSNNEQFF
TRBD1	.	TRBV28	15	TRBJ1-2	TGTGCCAGCAGTTGGGGCGGGCACAGGGGGCATGGCTACACCTTC	CASSWGGHRGHGYTF
.	.	TRBV29-1	11	TRBJ1-1	TGCAGCGTTGAAGAGAACACTGAAGCTTTCTTT	CSVEENTEAFF
TRBD1	few	TRBV4-3	15	TRBJ2-7	TGCGCCAGCAGCCCGGAGGGACAGGACCCCTACGAGCAGTACTTC	CASSPEGQDPYEQYF
.	few	TRBV29-1	8	TRBJ1-1	TGCAGCGTTGATGAAGCTTTCTTT	CSVDEAFF
TRBD2	.	TRBV7-2	15	TRBJ2-5	TGTGCCAGCAGCTTCACTAGCGGGGGTGGGGAGACCCAGTACTTC	CASSFTSGGGETQYF
.	.	TRBV7-4	10	TRBJ1-6	TGTGCCAGCAGCTATCCGGGACCCCACTTT	CASSYPGPHF
.	once	TRBV6-5	15	TRBJ1-2	TGTGCCAGCAGCCCCCGGGACACCAGCAACTATGGCTACACCTTC	CASSPRDTSNYGYTF
.	few	TRBV5-1	12	TRBJ2-3	TGCGCCAGCAGCTTGTATGGCCAATCGCAGTATTTT	CASSLYGQSQYF
.	.	TRBV9	13	TRBJ1-2	TGTGCCAGCAGCGTGGGGAACCTCTATGGCTACACCTTC	CASSVGNLYGYTF
TRBD1	.	TRBV6-4	14	TRBJ1-5	TGTGCCAGCAGTGGACAGGGCGGAGATCAGCCCCAGCATTTT	CASSGQGGDQPQHF
TRBD2	.	TRBV30	13	TRBJ2-1	TGTGCCTGGGGAGCGGGGGGCAACAATGGGCAGTTCTTC	CAWGAGGNNGQFF
.	.	TRBV14	15	TRBJ2-5	TGTGCCAGCAGCCAAGATCTGAGTCGCCAAGAGACCCAGTACTTC	CASSQDLSRQETQYF
TRBD1	.	TRBV19	13	TRBJ1-2	TGTGCCAGTACAGACAGGGAGGTCGCTGGCTACACCTTC	CASTDREVAGYTF